This TCR beta chain originates from a study of Tregs in tolerant kidney transplant recipients. Findings of the study overall: Expanding Tregs on activated donor B cells appeared to best identify donor-specific TCRbeta clones.

CDR1 MNHNS and CDR2 SASEGT come from the germline V gene. V lost 5 bases and J 0 bases, leaving 8 bases between the germline ends. The CDR3 length is 14 residues. Measured with immunoSEQ multiplex PCR; TCRdb has only the in-frame clones, and not every one. This table has around 52,000 clones, around 88% appearing once. As regards this clone: Its antigen is not known.

This clonotype was obtained from a human donor in good health. The genes are TRBV6-1 and TRBJ2-1; no clear D. The specimen sequenced was CD4+ T cells from blood. The CDR3 nucleotides are TGTGCCAGCAGTCAGCAGAGCTCCTACAATGAGCAGTTCTTC. It specifies CASSQQSSYNEQFF.